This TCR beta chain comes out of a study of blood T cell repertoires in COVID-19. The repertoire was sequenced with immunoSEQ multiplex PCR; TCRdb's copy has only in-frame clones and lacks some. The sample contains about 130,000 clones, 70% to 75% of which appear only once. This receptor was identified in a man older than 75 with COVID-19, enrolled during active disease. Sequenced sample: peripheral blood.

The CDR3 coding sequence is TGTGCCAGCAGTTGGTCCAGGGGGCGGAACTATGGCTACACCTTC. Its protein is CASSWSRGRNYGYTF. The chain carries TRBV28 and TRBJ1-2; TRBD1 agrees at 8 bases. V shed 4 bases, J shed 2 bases, and the junction held 6 bases outside the gene matches. This CDR3 region has 15 residues. Germline V gene sequence: CDR1 MDHEN, CDR2 SYDVKM.